The rows below give T cell receptor beta chains drawn from one sample of a study of T cells in Graves' hyperthyroidism and ophthalmopathy. One entry per CDR3 protein, called by TCRdb with MiXCR from the multiplex PCR reads. The data hold hundreds of thousands of distinct CDR3 sequences, with 45% observed a single time. Material: peripheral blood or thyroid tissue (not recorded which). Receptor source: an adult man with Graves' disease, either hyperthyroidism or ophthalmopathy (not recorded which). Both conserved end residues are part of each CDR3. The order of the fields is D gene, J gene, clone size, V gene, CDR3 DNA, CDR3 protein. A D gene is named only where the DNA matches it firmly. Size is stated for part of the rows, as once, few or many counts, or as a class when the clone is expanded.

>-|TRBJ2-5|-|TRBV2
TGTGCCAGCAGTGACCCGGCAGCGCAGTGGCAGCCCCAGTACTTC
CASSDPAAQWQPQYF
>-|TRBJ1-2|-|TRBV2
TGTGCCAGCAGAGAGGATCGGGGCTACACCTTC
CASREDRGYTF
>-|TRBJ2-5|-|TRBV29-1
TGCAGCCAGGACAGAGGGTGGGAGACCCAGTACTTC
CSQDRGWETQYF
>TRBD1|TRBJ1-2|-|TRBV10-3
TGTGCCATCAGTGACCCGGACAGGGAAAAGGATGGCTACACCTTC
CAISDPDREKDGYTF
>TRBD1|TRBJ2-2|few|TRBV24-1
TGTGCCACCAGTGATTTTGGGCCGGCCGGGACAGCGGACACCGGGGAGCTGTTTTTT
CATSDFGPAGTADTGELFF
>-|TRBJ2-7|-|TRBV21-1
TGTGCCAGCAGCAGAACCTCCGGGACAGGGGAACTCTACGAGCAGTACTTC
CASSRTSGTGELYEQYF
>TRBD1|TRBJ1-5|-|TRBV19
TGTGCCAGTACGCGGGCAACGGACAGGAGTTATAGCAATCAGCCCCAGCATTTT
CASTRATDRSYSNQPQHF
>TRBD1|TRBJ1-5|many|TRBV24-1
TGTGCCACCAGTGAGCCCCGGGACAGGGTCGGTCAGCCCCAGCATTTT
CATSEPRDRVGQPQHF
>-|TRBJ2-6|many|TRBV12-3/TRBV12-4
TGTGCCAGTTCACGCTCTGGGGCCAACGTCCTGACTTTC
CASSRSGANVLTF
>TRBD1|TRBJ2-2|-|TRBV4-3
TGCGCCAGCAGGGAGGGACAGGAGGACGGGGAGCTGTTTTTT
CASREGQEDGELFF
>TRBD1|TRBJ2-7|few|TRBV20-1
TGCAGTGCTAGGCTCGCCGGGACAGGTGTTCCTTATCAGTACTTC
CSARLAGTGVPYQYF
>TRBD1|TRBJ1-6|few|TRBV25-1
TGTGCCAGCAGCTTGGCAAAAGGGACAGAATATAATTCACCCCTCCACTTT
CASSLAKGTEYNSPLHF
>-|TRBJ2-7|many|TRBV29-1
TGCAGCGTTGAAGTGACGTCGGGCAGTGAGCAGTACTTC
CSVEVTSGSEQYF
>-|TRBJ2-5|-|TRBV5-1
TGCGCCAGCAGTGCGCGGCAGGACCAAGAGACCCAGTACTTC
CASSARQDQETQYF
>TRBD1|TRBJ2-7|-|TRBV7-1
TGTGCCAGCAGCTCGATGGACAGGGGGGACTACGAGCAGTACTTC
CASSSMDRGDYEQYF
>-|TRBJ1-1|many|TRBV15
TGTGCCACCAGCAGGGGGATGAACACTGAAGCTTTCTTT
CATSRGMNTEAFF
>TRBD1|TRBJ1-5|many|TRBV24-1
TGTGCCACCAGTGATCTACCGGGACAGGGGGGGATCAGCAATCAGCCCCAGCATTTT
CATSDLPGQGGISNQPQHF
>-|TRBJ1-1|few|TRBV7-2
TGTGCCAGCAGCTTACTTACAGGGAGTGCCACTGAAGCTTTCTTT
CASSLLTGSATEAFF
>TRBD1|TRBJ2-7|few|TRBV5-1
TGCGCCAGCATCCAGACAGGGATAAAGTACGAGCAGTACTTC
CASIQTGIKYEQYF
>TRBD1|TRBJ2-5|many|TRBV10-3
TGTGCCATCAGAGGACAGGGCCAGGAGACCCAGTACTTC
CAIRGQGQETQYF
>-|TRBJ1-6|-|TRBV2
TGTGCCAGCGGGCACGGCGGAGGGGCCAGCTCCTATAATTCACCCCTCCACTTT
CASGHGGGASSYNSPLHF
>TRBD1|TRBJ1-6|many|TRBV6-6
TGTGCCAGCAGTTTTGACAGGGAAGGATCACCCCTCCACTTT
CASSFDREGSPLHF
>TRBD1|TRBJ2-2|-|TRBV12-3/TRBV12-4
TGTGCCAGCATTGGGGACAGGGGATACACCGGGGAGCTGTTTTTT
CASIGDRGYTGELFF
>-|TRBJ1-5|many|TRBV10-2
TGCGCCAGCAGTGAGGCCCGGGGAGTTAGCAATCAGCCCCAGCATTTT
CASSEARGVSNQPQHF
>-|TRBJ2-5|few|TRBV7-9
TGCGCCAGCAGCCAAGTTCCAGACCAAGAGACCCAGTACTTC
CASSQVPDQETQYF
>-|TRBJ1-2|many|TRBV20-1
TGCAGTGCTAGTAAGGGGGACTATGGCTACACCTTC
CSASKGDYGYTF
>TRBD1|TRBJ1-1|-|TRBV7-9
TGTGCCAGCAGCCCCCCCGGACAGGGTGGGAACACTGAAGCTTTCTTT
CASSPPGQGGNTEAFF
>-|TRBJ2-7|-|TRBV10-3
TGTGCCAGCAGTGATCCCCTTAAACAGGGCTCCTACGAGCAGTACTTC
CASSDPLKQGSYEQYF
>-|TRBJ1-6|many|TRBV10-3
TGTGCCATCAGTGAGGTGGGGGGGGCGCGGAATTCACCCCTCCACTTT
CAISEVGGARNSPLHF
>TRBD1|TRBJ2-7|many|TRBV10-3
TGTGCCATCAGTTTTCCGGGACAGGGGGACTCCACGACCTTC
CAISFPGQGDSTTF
>TRBD1|TRBJ1-1|few|TRBV20-1
TGCAGTCTTACACCGTCACAGGGGATGAACACTGAAGCTTTCTTT
CSLTPSQGMNTEAFF
>TRBD1|TRBJ1-4|-|TRBV15
TGTGCCACCAGCGAACACAGGGGGAATGAAAAACTGTTTTTT
CATSEHRGNEKLFF
>TRBD1|TRBJ2-5|-|TRBV7-9
TGTGCCAGCAAAACCAGACCCGGGACAGGGGAAGAGACCCAGTACTTC
CASKTRPGTGEETQYF
>-|TRBJ1-1|-|TRBV7-8
TGTGCCAGCAGCGTTGTCCTCCCATTGAACACTGAAGCTTTCTTT
CASSVVLPLNTEAFF
>TRBD1|TRBJ2-5|many|TRBV2
TGTGCCAGCAGTGGACAGGGGGAAGAGACCCAGTACTTC
CASSGQGEETQYF
>-|TRBJ2-7|few|TRBV19
TGTGCCAGCAGTTACATGGGGGCCGAGCAGTACTTC
CASSYMGAEQYF
>TRBD1|TRBJ1-5|once|TRBV20-1
TGCAGTGCTAGAGACACCGGGACAGGGGGCTTTCAGCCCCAGCATTTT
CSARDTGTGGFQPQHF
>-|TRBJ1-3|few|TRBV9
TGTGCCAGCAGCGCCGCTTCGGAGCCCGGACCTGGAAACACCATATATTTT
CASSAASEPGPGNTIYF
>-|TRBJ1-6|-|TRBV6-6
TGTGCCAGCAGTTACTCGATGCTACGGGGAAGGCGTTCACCCCTCCACTTT
CASSYSMLRGRRSPLHF
>-|TRBJ2-5|few|TRBV7-9
TGTGCCAGCAGCTTAGCCGTTAGGGAAGAGACCCAGTACTTC
CASSLAVREETQYF